Below are 25 T cell receptor beta chains sequenced from a single sample in a study of blood T cell repertoires in COVID-19 (dated by TCRdb to 2018 to 2020). Receptor amplification or capture employed the immunoSEQ multiplex PCR assay. The table was pulled from immuneACCESS by TCRdb, which kept in-frame rearrangements only. Such tables lose some clones; where checked, under half of the loss comes from unresolved V genes, and the rest has no known cause. Across this sample there are roughly 290,000 clones, with 70% to 90% seen only once. The top ten clones comprise more than 4% of the sample. Sequences were obtained from PBMCs or T cells enriched from blood (not recorded which). These receptors were obtained from a woman younger than 45 who had recovered from COVID-19.

The V gene is TRBV6-1, the J gene TRBJ2-7; TRBD2 matches at 9 bases. Looked up from germline, CDR1 is MNHNS and CDR2 is SASEGT. This CDR3 contains 16 residues. The V segment lost 2 bases and the J segment 0 bases; nucleotides outside the gene matches: 5. The CDR3 DNA follows: TGTGCCAGCAGTGAATCTGAGACTAGCGGCTCCTACGAGCAGTACTTC. This encodes CASSESETSGSYEQYF.

The genes are TRBV19 and TRBJ2-1, with no clear D. This CDR3 is built from 15 residues. V was clipped by 3 bases and J by 2 bases, with 11 bases between them. CDR1 and CDR2 (germline): LNHDA, SQIVND (reference sequence). Here the CDR3 reads CASSMGSAPYNEQFF. The CDR3 DNA is TGTGCCAGTAGTATGGGCTCCGCGCCCTACAATGAGCAGTTCTTC.

The chain joins TRBV7-2 to TRBJ1-3, with D unclear. This CDR3 region has 15 residues. The germline V gene encodes CDR1 SGHTA and CDR2 FQGNSA. Deletions cut 3 bases from V and 4 bases from J, with 13 bases between. CDR3 sequence (DNA): TGTGCCAGCAGCTTTCGGACTGTCTGGGGAAACACCATATATTTT. Its translation: CASSFRTVWGNTIYF.

The CDR3, as DNA: TGTGCCAGCAGCCAGTTTGATAGCCCCACCGGGGAGCTGTTTTTT. It specifies CASSQFDSPTGELFF. J is TRBJ2-2 and V is TRBV14; D gene unclear. The germline gives CDR1 SGHDN, CDR2 FVKESK. V lost 3 bases, J lost 4 bases, and 12 bases lay in between. The CDR3 runs to 15 residues.

The rearrangement joins TRBV5-1 to TRBJ2-4; TRBD2 matches at 8 bases. The CDR3 covers 16 residues. Germline V CDR1 and CDR2: SGHRS, YFSETQ. The V segment lost 4 bases and the J segment 0 bases; nucleotides outside the gene matches: 6. This CDR3 reads CASSDAGRVAKNIQYF. Written as DNA, the CDR3 is TGCGCCAGCAGCGACGCCGGGAGGGTAGCCAAAAACATTCAGTACTTC.

This clone occurred once. The chain combines TRBV6-5 with TRBJ1-5, with 8 bases that match TRBD1. Germline CDR1 MNHEY, CDR2 SVGAGI. The length of the CDR3 is 13 residues. Trimming removed 7 bases from V and 7 bases from J; junction bases left unmatched: 6. The CDR3 nucleotides read TGTGCCAGCACCACACAGGGGGGACAGCCCCAGCATTTT. This translates into CASTTQGGQPQHF.

J is TRBJ2-5 and V is TRBV7-2; tentative D call: TRBD2 (5 bases). V was pared by 5 bases and J by 5 bases, with 15 bases between. The CDR3 extends over 14 amino acids. Germline V gene lookup returns CDR1 SGHTA and CDR2 FQGNSA. The CDR3 reads CASSGGAPWETQYF. DNA of the CDR3: TGTGCCAGCAGCGGAGGTGCACCCTGGGAGACCCAGTACTTC.

The chain links TRBV7-9 to TRBJ1-5; 10 bases map to TRBD1. CDR1 and CDR2 (germline): SEHNR, FQNEAQ (reference sequence). The CDR3 has 15 amino acids. Losses at the gene ends were 5 bases for V and 8 bases for J; bases not matched to a gene: 9. The chain's CDR3 is CASSLGDRGLEPQHF. In DNA form, the CDR3 reads TGTGCCAGCAGCCTAGGGGACAGGGGTTTGGAGCCCCAGCATTTT.

The chain joins TRBV3-1 (or the pseudogene TRBV3-2) to TRBJ2-4; 13 nucleotides match TRBD2. This CDR3 spans 18 amino acids. Per germline, CDR1 LGHDT and CDR2 YNNKEL (reference sequence). V shed 4 bases and J 1 base; nucleotides not matched to a gene: 7. The CDR3 loop is CASSLTSGGAMAKNIQYF. Here the CDR3 DNA reads TGTGCCAGCAGCCTCACTAGCGGGGGGGCGATGGCCAAAAACATTCAGTACTTC.

The rearrangement joins TRBV18 to TRBJ2-7; the D gene is possibly TRBD1 (5 bases). This CDR3 has 14 residues. V lost 3 bases and J 0 bases, leaving 9 bases between the germline ends. Germline values: CDR1 KGHSH, CDR2 LQKENI. The CDR3 loop is CASSPEQVSYEQYF. The CDR3 DNA follows: TGTGCCAGCTCACCCGAACAGGTCTCCTACGAGCAGTACTTC.

The chain joins TRBV12-5 to TRBJ1-5, with D unresolved. The V gene's germline CDR1 is LGHNT and CDR2 FRNRAP. V gave up 6 bases and J gave up 9 bases, with 12 bases separating them. The CDR3 is 12 amino acids. This CDR3 is CASGLETGPQHF. CDR3 DNA: TGTGCTAGTGGACTGGAAACGGGGCCCCAGCATTTT. Full variable domain (rest looked up from reference TRBV12-5 and TRBJ1-5): DARVTQTPRHKVTEMGQEVTMRCQPILGHNTVFWYRQTMMQGLELLAYFRNRAPLDDSGMPKDRFSAEMPDATLATLKIQPSEPRDSAVYFCASGLETGPQHFGDGTRLSIL.

The genes are TRBV15 and TRBJ2-1; D unclear. V lost 1 base to trimming and J lost 0 bases, with 10 bases between them. In germline, CDR1 is LNHNV, CDR2 YYDKDF (reference sequence). The CDR3 is 16 amino acids. The CDR3 here is CATSRASQVSYNEQFF. The CDR3 bases are TGTGCCACCAGCAGAGCGTCTCAGGTCTCCTACAATGAGCAGTTCTTC.

CDR3 coding DNA: TGCGCCAGCAGCAAAAGACAGGGGGCGGGAGATACGCAGTATTTT. Translating gives CASSKRQGAGDTQYF. This chain uses TRBV5-1 with TRBJ2-3; 10 positions match TRBD1. CDR1 and CDR2 (germline): SGHRS, YFSETQ. CDR3 size: 15 residues. J was trimmed by 5 bases and V by 4 bases; bases with no gene match: 7.

This clone was counted only a few times. Other DNA sequences from this sample encode an identical CDR3 as well. The V and J genes are TRBV29-1 and TRBJ1-1, with D perhaps TRBD1 (5 bases). Between the trimmed V and J ends, which lost 3 bases and 4 bases, there was a span of 9 bases. The CDR3 totals 12 residues. From germline, CDR1 is SQVTM and CDR2 ANQGSEA. The CDR3 here is CSVERGGTEAFF. CDR3 nucleotides: TGCAGCGTTGAGAGGGGAGGCACTGAAGCTTTCTTT.

The gene calls are TRBV10-2 and TRBJ1-6; D perhaps matches TRBD1 (6 bases). The V gene's germline CDR1 is WSHSY and CDR2 SAAADI. The length of the CDR3 is 16 residues. V lost 5 bases to trimming and J lost 2 bases, with 13 bases between them. The chain's CDR3 is CASSTRGSPYNSPLHF. Written as DNA, the CDR3 is TGCGCCAGCAGTACCAGGGGATCGCCCTATAATTCACCCCTCCACTTT.

V is TRBV5-8 and J is TRBJ1-2, with no clear D. This CDR3 contains 13 residues. V gave up 0 bases and J gave up 4 bases, with 7 bases separating them. In germline, CDR1 is SGHTS, CDR2 YDEGEE. CDR3 nucleotides: TGTGCCAGCAGCTTGGTGGCCTTCTATGGCTACACCTTC. Protein: CASSLVAFYGYTF.

The genes are TRBV12-3 or TRBV12-4 and TRBJ1-3; D is perhaps TRBD1 (6 bases). The CDR3 length is 12 residues. V was cut by 8 bases and J by 2 bases, with 7 bases left in between. CDR3 region: CASGTTGNTIYF. CDR3 nucleotide sequence: TGTGCCAGCGGGACAACTGGAAACACCATATATTTT.

V is TRBV27 and J is TRBJ1-5, with 7 bases that match TRBD1. The junction had 9 bases not matched to a gene; V was cut back by 6 bases and J by 7 bases. The germline V gene encodes CDR1 MNHEY and CDR2 SMNVEV (reference sequence). The CDR3 contains 14 residues. CDR3 sequence: CASSLNRGGQPQHF. CDR3 sequence (DNA): TGTGCCAGCAGCCTCAACAGGGGTGGGCAGCCCCAGCATTTT.

Here the CDR3 DNA reads TGTGCCAGAAGCTCGGGGACTAGCGGAAGCACAGATACGCAGTATTTT. Residues: CARSSGTSGSTDTQYF. The rearrangement uses TRBV5-3 and TRBJ2-3, with 11 positions matching TRBD2. TRBV5-3 is labeled an ORF, and its function is uncertain. V lost 3 bases and J lost 0; bases outside the gene matches: 3. CDR3 length: 16 residues.

This chain links TRBV30 with TRBJ1-2; a possible D gene is TRBD1 (5 bases). This CDR3 has 11 amino acids. CDR1 is GTSNPN, CDR2 SVGIG, per germline (reference sequence). The ends were cut back, 8 bases at V and 8 bases at J, with 15 bases in the middle. DNA of the CDR3: TGTGCCGCCGACAGCACAGGCGGCTACACCTTC. Amino acids: CAADSTGGYTF.

The chain joins TRBV30 to TRBJ2-3; perhaps TRBD1 as D (5 bases). V lost 6 bases, J lost 4 bases, and 11 bases lay in between. This CDR3 comprises 12 residues. Germline V gene lookup returns CDR1 GTSNPN and CDR2 SVGIG (reference sequence). In nucleotides, the CDR3 is TGTGCCTGTTCCACAGGCCCAGATACGCAGTATTTT. Its protein is CACSTGPDTQYF.

The chain joins TRBV6-5 to TRBJ2-3; no reliable D call. V was pared by 5 bases and J by 5 bases, with 8 bases between. Germline CDR1 reads MNHEY; CDR2 reads SVGAGI. The CDR3 is 12 amino acids. The CDR3 is CASSKTGDTQYF. The CDR3 nucleotides read TGTGCCAGCAGTAAAACGGGAGATACGCAGTATTTT.

The chain joins TRBV7-9 to TRBJ2-7; perhaps TRBD2 as D (6 bases). V was shortened by 3 bases and J by 9 bases, with 18 bases between the two germline ends. The CDR3 loop spans 14 amino acids. Germline CDR1 is SEHNR and CDR2 is FQNEAQ (reference sequence). The CDR3 bases are TGTGCCAGCAGCTTCCGGGACTCTTATACGGGGCAGTACTTC. Translation gives CASSFRDSYTGQYF.

The V and J genes are TRBV20-1 and TRBJ2-7; D is undetermined. This CDR3 has 11 amino acids. Germline assignment: CDR1 DFQATT and CDR2 SNEGSKA (reference sequence). The V end lost 5 bases, the J end lost 4 bases, and 9 bases lay between the germline ends. CDR3 amino acids: CSAPLRYEQYF. CDR3 sequence (DNA): TGCAGTGCTCCGTTGAGGTACGAGCAGTACTTC.

This clone appeared many times. J is TRBJ2-7 and V is TRBV6-1; TRBD2 matches 10 bases. The trim removed 3 bases at V and 1 base at J, leaving 3 bases unmatched. The CDR3 is 15 residues long. The germline V gene encodes CDR1 MNHNS and CDR2 SASEGT. CDR3 sequence: CASSDLAGESYEQYF. DNA of the CDR3: TGTGCCAGCAGTGACCTAGCGGGAGAATCCTACGAGCAGTACTTC.